Below, 10 T cell receptor beta chains from the same sample are listed, as sequenced in a study of CD8 T cells in ankylosing spondylitis. TCRdb ran MiXCR on the 5' RACE reads and lists one entry per CDR3 protein. This table has 300,000 to 400,000 distinct CDR3 sequences, around 24% appearing once. These receptors are not linked to any known antigen. Study conclusions and caveats: Ankylosing spondylitis blood appeared to carry a characteristic TCR beta motif of 7 or 8 highly homologous variants.

Sequencing used blood, either unsorted or a sorted T cell fraction (not recorded which). The receptors originated from a male donor with ankylosing spondylitis.

This clonotype was found a few times. The V and J genes are TRBV3-1 and TRBJ2-7, with TRBD2 as a possible D gene (6 bases). Per germline, CDR1 LGHDT and CDR2 YNNKEL (reference sequence). The CDR3 runs to 14 residues. V was cut by 1 base and J by 7 bases, with 14 bases left in between. CDR3 nucleotides: TGTGCCAGCAGCCAAGTTCCCCAGGGAGGTGAGCAGTACTTC. Its protein is CASSQVPQGGEQYF.

The gene calls are TRBV6-2 or TRBV6-3 and TRBJ2-3, with 13 bases aligning to TRBD2. The CDR3 is 15 amino acids. The germline gives CDR1 MNHEY, CDR2 SVGEGT. Germline trimming cut 6 bases from V and 7 bases from J; bases unmatched to any gene: 7. CDR3 in DNA: TGTGCCAGCAGCCGGACTAGCGGGAGCCCGAATACGCAGTATTTT. Residues: CASSRTSGSPNTQYF.

This clonotype was counted between two and nine times. This chain joins TRBV27 and TRBJ2-1; 11 nucleotides align to TRBD1. Trimming removed 1 base from V and 6 bases from J; junction bases left unmatched: 8. The CDR3 contains 17 residues. Germline CDR1 is MNHEY and CDR2 is SMNVEV (reference sequence). CDR3 in amino acids: CASSLFPGDRGSNEQFF. CDR3 DNA sequence: TGTGCCAGCAGTTTATTCCCGGGGGACAGGGGGTCCAATGAGCAGTTCTTC.

This chain joins TRBV11-1 and TRBJ2-7; TRBD2 matches 7 bases. Germline V lookup: CDR1 SGHAT, CDR2 FQDESV (reference sequence). J gave up 3 bases and V 1 base, and 3 bases lay outside the gene matches. The CDR3 spans 14 residues. The CDR3 reads CASSLDGRDYEQYF. CDR3 in DNA: TGTGCCAGCAGCTTAGATGGGAGGGACTACGAGCAGTACTTC.

The CDR3 DNA sequence: TGTGCCAGCAGGAAGGGACAGGGGGGGAACAATGAGCAGTTCTTC. As protein: CASRKGQGGNNEQFF. The chain couples TRBV28 to TRBJ2-1, with 11 nucleotides matching TRBD1. The germline V gene has CDR1 MDHEN and CDR2 SYDVKM. This CDR3 is built from 15 residues. V lost 6 bases to trimming and J lost 5 bases; unmatched junction nucleotides: 6.

This clonotype showed up just a few times. The J gene is TRBJ1-1, the V gene TRBV10-3, with 7 nucleotides matching TRBD1. CDR1 is ENHRY, CDR2 SYGVKD, per germline. The CDR3 contains 14 residues. J gave up 4 bases and V 3 bases, and 5 bases lay outside the gene matches. Written as DNA, the CDR3 is TGTGCCATCAGTGAAACAGGGGAGATCACTGAAGCTTTCTTT. Its translation: CAISETGEITEAFF.

The chain couples TRBV16 to TRBJ2-4; D may match TRBD1 or TRBD2 (5 bases each). The V gene's germline CDR1 is KGHSY and CDR2 FQNENV. This CDR3 region has 13 residues. Trimming removed 5 bases from V and 8 bases from J, with 13 bases in between. The CDR3 spells CASSGDEGDIQYF. In DNA form, the CDR3 reads TGTGCCAGCAGCGGGGACGAAGGAGACATTCAGTACTTC.

This clonotype was detected many times. The chain couples TRBV24-1 to TRBJ1-1; 7 nucleotides agree with TRBD1. This CDR3 is built from 13 residues. Germline V CDR1 and CDR2: KGHDR, SFDVKD. The junction had 7 bases not matched to a gene; V was cut back by 3 bases and J by 10 bases. DNA of the CDR3: TGTGCCACCAGTGATGGGGACAGACACGGAGCTTTCTTT. This codes for CATSDGDRHGAFF.

This sequence joins TRBV4-1 and TRBJ1-3; the D is unclear. CDR3 length: 13 residues. CDR1 is MGHRA and CDR2 is YSYEKL in the germline V gene. Trimming removed 1 base from V and 4 bases from J, with 5 bases in between. Written as DNA, the CDR3 is TGCGCCAGCAGCCAAGTCCCCGGAAACACCATATATTTT. Its protein product is CASSQVPGNTIYF.

This clonotype has only a few counts. This rearrangement joins TRBV20-1 to TRBJ1-1, with D perhaps TRBD1 (6 bases). CDR1 DFQATT and CDR2 SNEGSKA come from the germline V gene (reference sequence). V was clipped by 5 bases and J by 4 bases, with 20 bases between them. The CDR3 covers 15 residues. The CDR3 DNA reads TGCAGTGCTTCCCCCGGGACTCTCAGGGGCACTGAAGCTTTCTTT. Amino acid sequence: CSASPGTLRGTEAFF.